The 25 T cell receptor beta chains below were found in one sample sequenced in a study of T cells in Graves' hyperthyroidism and ophthalmopathy (dated by TCRdb to about 2019). Library creation used multiplex PCR. Sequencing relied on an Illumina HiSeq 2000. The TCR beta CDR3 regions were amplified from RNA transcripts. The first round of RT-PCR for the TCR CDR3 was performed with the HTBI primer set and the Qiagen OneStep RT-PCR kit. TCRdb trimmed public reads at Q25 via fastp, called clones via MiXCR and kept in-frame beta chains. Duplicate CDR3 protein sequences are folded into a single record with the most common DNA and genes. This sample comprises a few hundred thousand distinct CDR3 sequences, roughly a fifth of them detected only once. Together, the top ten hold around 50% of the sample. Material: blood. These receptors were taken from a woman aged 45-65 years with Graves' hyperthyroidism.

Ten or more counts support this clonotype. The chain has TRBV28 and TRBJ1-6, with TRBD1 identical over 11 bases. Trimming removed 6 bases from V and 9 bases from J; junction bases left unmatched: 13. The CDR3 extends over 17 amino acids. Per the germline V gene, CDR1 is MDHEN and CDR2 is SYDVKM. CDR3 amino acids: CASSQERTGTGGSPLHF. CDR3 sequence (DNA): TGTGCCAGCAGCCAAGAGAGGACCGGGACAGGGGGTTCACCCCTCCACTTT. Supplemented by reference TRBV28 and TRBJ1-6, the full variable domain reads DVKVTQSSRYLVKRTGEKVFLECVQDMDHENMFWYRQDPGLGLRLIYFSYDVKMKEKGDIPEGYSVSREKKERFSLILESASTNQTSMYLCASSQERTGTGGSPLHFGNGTRLTVT.

This clonotype was seen many times. The chain couples TRBV2 to TRBJ2-2; TRBD2 matches at 7 bases. The trim removed 6 bases at V and 7 bases at J, leaving 5 bases unmatched. The CDR3 is 13 residues long. Germline V CDR1 and CDR2: SNHLY, FYNNEI. The CDR3 protein is CASRRTSGGELFF. The CDR3 nucleotides are TGTGCCAGCAGACGGACTAGTGGCGGGGAGCTGTTTTTT.

This clonotype has a handful of counts. The chain couples TRBV9 to TRBJ2-7; 8 positions match TRBD1. V lost 1 base to trimming and J lost 4 bases; unmatched junction nucleotides: 7. In germline, CDR1 is SGDLS, CDR2 YYNGEE. The CDR3 covers 15 residues. As DNA, the CDR3 is TGTGCCAGCAGCGTAACAGGACAGGGATTTTACGAGCAGTACTTC. Translating gives CASSVTGQGFYEQYF.

This clonotype was picked up a small number of times. This chain connects TRBV28 to TRBJ1-1; D perhaps matches TRBD1 (6 bases). CDR3 length: 21 amino acids. Per the germline V gene, CDR1 is MDHEN and CDR2 is SYDVKM. V was shortened by 6 bases and J by 4 bases, with 36 bases between the two germline ends. The CDR3 nucleotides are TGTGCCAGCAGCTCCACCATCCACGGGGGGGGGGGGGCGCGATTTGGCACTGAAGCTTTCTTT. Its translation is CASSSTIHGGGGARFGTEAFF.

The CDR3 sequence: CASSYRGGPPYNEQFF. The CDR3 DNA reads TGTGCCAGCAGTTACCGCGGGGGGCCCCCCTACAATGAGCAGTTCTTC. The chain links TRBV28 to TRBJ2-1, with TRBD2 matching 8 bases. From germline, CDR1 is MDHEN and CDR2 SYDVKM. The ends lost 4 bases at V and 2 bases at J; junction bases unmatched: 7. CDR3 length equals 16 residues.

The chain uses TRBV7-2 and TRBJ1-6; a possible D gene is TRBD1 (5 bases). The ends were cut back, 1 base at V and 10 bases at J, with 20 bases in the middle. The length of the CDR3 is 17 residues. Per germline, CDR1 SGHTA and CDR2 FQGNSA. The CDR3 sequence: CASSLVTFWQGDSPLHF. The CDR3 DNA reads as TGTGCCAGCAGCTTAGTTACCTTTTGGCAGGGAGACTCACCCCTCCACTTT.

In this sample, this clonotype turned up many times. This sequence joins TRBV3-1 and TRBJ2-5, with D possibly being TRBD1 (6 bases). Germline V gene sequence: CDR1 LGHDT, CDR2 YNNKEL (reference sequence). Trimming cost V 4 bases and J 7 bases, with 10 bases left between them. There are 12 residues in the CDR3. As DNA, the CDR3 is TGTGCCAGCAGCCCAGACAGGATGACCCAGTACTTC. It codes for CASSPDRMTQYF.

This clonotype was seen repeatedly, ten times or more. The rearrangement uses TRBV20-1 and TRBJ1-5; 8 bases agree with TRBD1. The germline gives CDR1 DFQATT, CDR2 SNEGSKA (reference sequence). The CDR3 is 14 residues long. V lost 7 bases, J lost 4 bases, and 9 bases stayed unmatched. CDR3 DNA sequence: TGCAGTGTTGTTCCGGACAGGGCGAATCAGCCCCAGCATTTT. Its translation is CSVVPDRANQPQHF.

This clonotype has ten or more counts. V usage is TRBV5-1 and J usage is TRBJ1-1; TRBD1 matches at 8 bases. The trim removed 0 bases at V and 5 bases at J, leaving 9 bases unmatched. Germline V lookup: CDR1 SGHRS, CDR2 YFSETQ. CDR3 length equals 16 residues. The CDR3, as DNA: TGCGCCAGCAGCTTGGCCGGACAGGGTTGGGGTACTGAAGCTTTCTTT. It yields the protein CASSLAGQGWGTEAFF.

CDR3 residues: CASSLGGRLDTQYF. CDR3 in DNA: TGTGCCAGCAGCTTAGGAGGGAGGTTAGATACGCAGTATTTT. This chain uses TRBV7-9 with TRBJ2-3; maybe TRBD2 (6 bases). The CDR3 is 14 amino acids. V shed 1 base and J shed 5 bases, with 10 bases lying between them. The germline CDR1 and CDR2 sequences are SEHNR and FQNEAQ (reference sequence). Using reference TRBV7-9 and TRBJ2-3 for the parts outside the CDR3, the full variable domain is DTGVSQNPRHKITKRGQNVTFRCDPISEHNRLYWYRQTLGQGPEFLTYFQNEAQLEKSRLLSDRFSAERPKGSFSTLEIQRTEQGDSAMYLCASSLGGRLDTQYFGPGTRLTVL.

There are many counts of this clonotype. CDR3 protein: CASSLRDNYNEQFF. CDR3 DNA sequence: TGTGCCAGCAGCTTACGGGACAACTACAATGAGCAGTTCTTC. J is TRBJ2-1 and V is TRBV11-3; D might be TRBD1 (6 bases). CDR1 is SGHNT, CDR2 YENEEA, per germline. CDR3 size: 14 residues. V was cut by 2 bases and J by 3 bases, with 8 bases left in between.

The chain has TRBV20-1 and TRBJ2-1, with TRBD2 matching 12 bases. CDR3 length: 16 residues. The V segment lost 0 bases and the J segment 4 bases; nucleotides outside the gene matches: 4. Germline V gene lookup returns CDR1 DFQATT and CDR2 SNEGSKA (reference sequence). The CDR3 is CSARDLLAGGYNEQFF. CDR3 nucleotide sequence: TGCAGTGCTAGAGATCTCCTAGCGGGAGGGTACAATGAGCAGTTCTTC.

The V call is TRBV5-1, the J call TRBJ2-6; no firm D call. The CDR3 loop spans 16 amino acids. Deletions cut 4 bases from V and 3 bases from J, with 14 bases between. Germline V gene data show CDR1 as SGHRS and CDR2 as YFSETQ. The CDR3 sequence is CASSQEKGNGANVLTF. CDR3 sequence (DNA): TGCGCCAGCAGCCAAGAGAAGGGTAATGGGGCCAACGTCCTGACTTTC. The complete variable domain, with remaining parts taken from reference TRBV5-1 and TRBJ2-6, reads KAGVTQTPRYLIKTRGQQVTLSCSPISGHRSVSWYQQTPGQGLQFLFEYFSETQRNKGNFPGRFSGRQFSNSRSEMNVSTLELGDSALYLCASSQEKGNGANVLTFGAGSRLTVL.

This clonotype came up many times. The rearrangement links TRBV5-1 to TRBJ2-2, with D perhaps matching TRBD1 (6 bases). The germline V and J ends were trimmed by 4 bases and 2 bases, with 12 bases remaining between them. CDR3 length: 15 amino acids. Germline assignment: CDR1 SGHRS and CDR2 YFSETQ. The CDR3 reads CASSRAGANTGELFF. As DNA, the CDR3 is TGCGCCAGCAGCCGGGCAGGGGCAAACACCGGGGAGCTGTTTTTT.

The chain links TRBV2 to TRBJ1-5; D is uncertain. Per the germline V gene, CDR1 is SNHLY and CDR2 is FYNNEI. V was clipped by 4 bases and J by 5 bases, with 12 bases between them. The CDR3 loop spans 14 amino acids. The CDR3 nucleotides read TGTGCCAGCAGTGGAAATGGTGGGGATCAGCCCCAGCATTTT. It translates to CASSGNGGDQPQHF.

The chain uses TRBV12-3 or TRBV12-4 and TRBJ1-1, with TRBD1 as a possible D gene (5 bases). The CDR3 consists of 12 residues. Trimming removed 6 bases from V and 5 bases from J, with 10 bases in between. CDR3 sequence: CASRSRDTEAFF. The CDR3 DNA is TGTGCCAGCAGATCCAGGGATACTGAAGCTTTCTTT.

The genes are TRBV5-1 and TRBJ1-5; 11 positions match TRBD1. V dropped 0 bases and J dropped 7; count of bases not matched to a gene: 3. This CDR3 is built from 15 residues. Germline CDR1 SGHRS, CDR2 YFSETQ. The CDR3 sequence: CASSLGGTGGQPQHF. DNA of the CDR3: TGCGCCAGCAGCTTGGGGGGGACAGGGGGGCAGCCCCAGCATTTT.

This chain joins TRBV25-1 and TRBJ2-2; perhaps D is TRBD1 or TRBD2 (5 bases each). Germline V gives CDR1 MGHDK, CDR2 SYGVNS. Trimming left V 2 bases short and J 7 bases short, with 14 bases between. This CDR3 comprises 15 residues. DNA for the CDR3: TGTGCCAGCAGTGAACAGCGCAAGGGGAGCGGGGAGCTGTTTTTT. Residues: CASSEQRKGSGELFF.

The sample holds many counts of this clonotype. The genes are TRBV7-9 and TRBJ2-5; D is uncertain. Germline CDR1 reads SEHNR; CDR2 reads FQNEAQ (reference sequence). CDR3 length: 15 residues. Trimming took 1 base from V and 0 from J, leaving 9 bases between them. CDR3 coding DNA: TGTGCCAGCAGCTTAGTGCGGACCGACCAAGAGACCCAGTACTTC. Its protein product is CASSLVRTDQETQYF.

The chain carries TRBV5-1 and TRBJ2-1, with 7 bases lining up with TRBD1. The J call is in doubt because the DNA end fits TRBJ2-7 better. Per the germline V gene, CDR1 is SGHRS and CDR2 is YFSETQ. The length of the CDR3 is 15 residues. CDR3 DNA: TGCGCCAGCAGCTTGGGGGGACAGCTTTACAATGAGCAGTACTTC. This codes for CASSLGGQLYNEQYF.

Comments on this clonotype: One junction end disagrees with the germline gene, perhaps due to a read error. The rearrangement joins TRBV27 to TRBJ2-1; D gene ambiguous. CDR1 is MNHEY and CDR2 is SMNVEV in the germline V gene (reference sequence). The CDR3 length is 15 residues. The DNA of the CDR3 is TGTGCCAGCAGTTTAGTCGCCCCGACCTACAATGAGCGGTTCTTC. As protein: CASSLVAPTYNERFF.

This chain connects TRBV20-1 to TRBJ1-5, with unresolved D. CDR3 size: 14 residues. CDR1 DFQATT and CDR2 SNEGSKA come from the germline V gene (reference sequence). V gave up 5 bases and J gave up 3 bases, with 14 bases separating them. The CDR3 spells CSAPVGSFNQPQHF. As DNA, the CDR3 is TGCAGTGCTCCGGTCGGTTCTTTCAATCAGCCCCAGCATTTT.

A remark on this clonotype: This sequence may be a read error, since a much larger clone differs from it by one base. The chain recombines TRBV12-3 or TRBV12-4 with TRBJ1-4; 7 bases are a match to TRBD1. This CDR3 comprises 17 residues. The CDR3 DNA reads as TGTGCCGGCAGTACCAACTTTGAGGGGGCTGGTGCGATGAAACTGTTTTTT. The encoded protein is CAGSTNFEGAGAMKLFF.

Concerning this clonotype: A much larger clone is a single base away; this may be a read error. V and J are TRBV6-2 or TRBV6-3 and TRBJ2-5, with D possibly being TRBD1 (6 bases). Trimming stripped 6 bases from V and 7 bases from J, with 21 bases between. The CDR3 is 15 amino acids. Germline CDR1 MNHEY, CDR2 SVGEGT. The CDR3 DNA is TGTGCCAGCAGCTCCGAGACAGGAGCCTTCGGGACCCAGTACTTC. It codes for CASSSETGAFGTQYF.

A note on this clonotype: It may be a read error: a sequence one base away is much more abundant. This rearrangement joins TRBV10-3 to TRBJ2-6; TRBD1 or TRBD2 may be the D gene (5 bases each). The CDR3 spans 20 residues. Germline V gene lookup returns CDR1 ENHRY and CDR2 SYGVKD. In DNA form, the CDR3 reads TGTGCCATCAGTGAGTCGATTTTAAGCGGCAGGCTTGCTGGGGCCAACGCCCTGACTTTC. The encoded protein is CAISESILSGRLAGANALTF.